The 28 T cell receptor beta chains listed next were all sequenced from one sample in a study of blood T cell repertoires in COVID-19. Sequencing was performed with immunoSEQ multiplex PCR; in TCRdb, only in-frame clones are kept and a portion is missing. The table lists under 300,000 clones, 86% of them singletons. Sample: peripheral blood. The receptors were gathered from an elderly man with acute or convalescent COVID-19.

The rearrangement uses TRBV7-9 and TRBJ1-2, with D perhaps TRBD1 (5 bases). Germline loops: CDR1 SEHNR, CDR2 FQNEAQ (reference sequence). V lost 7 bases to trimming and J lost 4 bases, with 10 bases between them. CDR3 length: 12 amino acids. The CDR3: CASTEDSYGYTF. The CDR3 nucleotides are TGTGCCAGCACCGAAGACAGCTATGGCTACACCTTC.

V is TRBV5-4 and J is TRBJ2-7; D ambiguous. The V and J ends lost 0 bases and 4 bases respectively, with 8 bases between them. The CDR3 contains 13 residues. Germline CDR1 SGHNT, CDR2 YYREEE (reference sequence). The CDR3 DNA follows: TGTGCCAGCAGCTTGGCAGGCCAGTACGAGCAGTACTTC. Residues: CASSLAGQYEQYF.

V usage is TRBV5-5 and J usage is TRBJ2-2, with D possibly matching TRBD1 (5 bases). CDR1 and CDR2 (germline): SGHKS, YYEKEE (reference sequence). Trimming left V 1 base short and J 4 bases short, with 8 bases between. CDR3 length equals 14 residues. CDR3 sequence: CASSLRGGTGELFF. CDR3 DNA: TGTGCCAGCAGCTTGAGGGGTGGCACCGGGGAGCTGTTTTTT.

This rearrangement joins TRBV19 to TRBJ1-4, with D perhaps TRBD1 (5 bases). V lost 5 bases and J 13 bases, leaving 17 bases between the germline ends. The CDR3 runs 13 residues. Germline V gene data show CDR1 as LNHDA and CDR2 as SQIVND (reference sequence). CDR3 bases: TGTGCCAGTAGTCCAACAAGAGACAGTAGACTGTTTTTT. Its protein is CASSPTRDSRLFF.

The chain uses TRBV4-1 and TRBJ2-7, with TRBD2 matching 11 bases. The CDR3 has 15 residues. The germline V gene encodes CDR1 MGHRA and CDR2 YSYEKL. J lost 2 bases, V lost 3 bases, and 3 bases had no gene match. This CDR3 is CASSHGTSGPYEQYF. The CDR3 DNA reads TGCGCCAGCAGCCACGGGACTAGCGGACCCTACGAGCAGTACTTC.

This chain connects TRBV5-1 to TRBJ2-3; D possibly corresponds to TRBD2 (7 bases). CDR3 size: 14 residues. Per the germline V gene, CDR1 is SGHRS and CDR2 is YFSETQ. Trimming took 4 bases from V and 5 from J, leaving 14 bases between them. CDR3: CASSPGGGGDTQYF. CDR3 in DNA: TGCGCCAGCAGCCCGGGGGGCGGTGGAGATACGCAGTATTTT.

This clone occurred once. CDR3 in DNA: TGTGCCAGCAGCTCCACGGGGATTCTTGTAAATGGCTACACCTTC. Translating gives CASSSTGILVNGYTF. This rearrangement joins TRBV7-9 to TRBJ1-2, with D uncertain. Germline V gene sequence: CDR1 SEHNR, CDR2 FQNEAQ (reference sequence). Deletions cut 4 bases from V and 6 bases from J, with 18 bases between. The CDR3 covers 15 residues.

The chain couples TRBV19 to TRBJ1-1; a weak D match, TRBD1 (5 bases). From germline, CDR1 is LNHDA and CDR2 SQIVND (reference sequence). The CDR3 extends over 13 amino acids. The ends were cut back, 5 bases at V and 4 bases at J, with 11 bases in the middle. The CDR3: CASSSDRITEAFF. CDR3 DNA sequence: TGTGCCAGTAGTTCCGACAGAATCACTGAAGCTTTCTTT.

The chain uses TRBV5-1 and TRBJ2-3; 12 bases fit TRBD2. CDR1 and CDR2 (germline): SGHRS, YFSETQ. V shed 2 bases and J 3 bases; nucleotides not matched to a gene: 13. The CDR3 has 19 amino acids. The CDR3 sequence: CASSFGLASGRVETDTQYF. The CDR3 region has the DNA TGCGCCAGCAGCTTCGGATTGGCTAGCGGGAGGGTGGAAACAGATACGCAGTATTTT.

The rearrangement uses TRBV19 and TRBJ1-1; 7 nucleotides align to TRBD1. V dropped 4 bases and J dropped 6; count of bases not matched to a gene: 8. The CDR3 has 14 amino acids. Germline V lookup: CDR1 LNHDA, CDR2 SQIVND (reference sequence). This CDR3 reads CASSKGQARPEAFF. CDR3 DNA: TGTGCCAGTAGTAAAGGACAGGCGAGGCCTGAAGCTTTCTTT.

This clone was detected only once. J is TRBJ1-2 and V is TRBV28, with TRBD1 identical over 7 bases. The CDR3 is 14 amino acids. Germline trimming cut 6 bases from V and 8 bases from J; bases unmatched to any gene: 12. Germline assignment: CDR1 MDHEN and CDR2 SYDVKM. In nucleotides, the CDR3 is TGTGCCAGCAGGACAGGGCCTGCAACGATGGGCTACACCTTC. Its translation: CASRTGPATMGYTF.

The chain is built from TRBV2 and TRBJ2-1, with 13 bases fitting TRBD2. Trimming removed 6 bases from V and 0 bases from J; junction bases left unmatched: 11. Germline CDR1 is SNHLY and CDR2 is FYNNEI. There are 19 residues in the CDR3. As DNA, the CDR3 is TGTGCCAGCAGATTTACTAGCGGGAGGGCCCTCAGCTCCTACAATGAGCAGTTCTTC. Protein sequence: CASRFTSGRALSSYNEQFF.

V is TRBV24-1 and J is TRBJ2-1, with 11 bases identical to TRBD2. The germline CDR1 and CDR2 sequences are KGHDR and SFDVKD. The CDR3 runs 13 residues. V was clipped by 6 bases and J by 9 bases; unmatched bases: 3. CDR3 sequence: CATSRLAGTEQFF. In DNA form, the CDR3 reads TGTGCCACCAGTAGACTAGCGGGAACTGAGCAGTTCTTC.

V gene TRBV5-4 combines with J gene TRBJ2-7; no reliable D call. V was clipped by 5 bases and J by 3 bases, with 6 bases between them. CDR1 is SGHNT and CDR2 is YYREEE in the germline V gene (reference sequence). The CDR3 has 11 amino acids. The CDR3 DNA follows: TGTGCCAGCAGTTATAACTACGAGCAGTACTTC. Translated, it gives CASSYNYEQYF.

The V call is TRBV4-2, the J call TRBJ2-2, with D maybe TRBD2 (6 bases). The CDR3 loop spans 19 amino acids. Trimming left V 3 bases short and J 0 bases short, with 20 bases between. The germline V gene has CDR1 LGHNA and CDR2 YNFKEQ. CDR3 sequence reads: CASSQTEGGGPSNTGELFF. The CDR3 nucleotides are TGTGCCAGCAGCCAGACAGAAGGCGGAGGGCCGTCGAACACCGGGGAGCTGTTTTTT.

The V call is TRBV6-5, the J call TRBJ2-2, with 7 bases lining up with TRBD1. The CDR3 length is 13 residues. CDR1 is MNHEY, CDR2 SVGAGI, per germline. V lost 7 bases, J lost 8 bases, and 7 bases stayed unmatched. The CDR3 loop is CASILTGYGELFF. The CDR3 DNA follows: TGTGCCAGCATCTTGACAGGGTATGGGGAGCTGTTTTTT.

CDR3 residues: CASSSLKTGPQHF. The CDR3 DNA sequence: TGTGCCAGCAGTTCCCTAAAGACAGGTCCCCAGCATTTT. The chain combines TRBV6-5 with TRBJ1-5, with D maybe TRBD1 (6 bases). The CDR3 length is 13 residues. Trimming removed 4 bases from V and 10 bases from J, with 14 bases in between. Looked up from germline, CDR1 is MNHEY and CDR2 is SVGAGI.

This rearrangement joins TRBV18 to TRBJ1-1, with TRBD1 matching over 7 bases. Germline V CDR1 and CDR2: KGHSH, LQKENI. This CDR3 spans 12 amino acids. The V gene end was trimmed by 8 bases and the J gene end by 5 bases; junction bases not matched to a gene: 5. CDR3 sequence reads: CASGQAVTEAFF. For the CDR3, the DNA is TGTGCCAGCGGACAGGCGGTTACTGAAGCTTTCTTT. The full variable domain, with the rest looked up from reference TRBV18 and TRBJ1-1, is NAGVMQNPRHLVRRRGQEARLRCSPMKGHSHVYWYRQLPEEGLKFMVYLQKENIIDESGMPKERFSAEFPKEGPSILRIQQVVRGDSAAYFCASGQAVTEAFFGQGTRLTVV.

V is TRBV28 and J is TRBJ1-5; 7 bases align to TRBD1. Looked up from germline, CDR1 is MDHEN and CDR2 is SYDVKM. The V gene end was trimmed by 5 bases and the J gene end by 4 bases; junction bases not matched to a gene: 8. CDR3 length: 15 amino acids. The CDR3 loop is CASSPIGTANQPQHF. In DNA, the CDR3 is TGTGCCAGCAGTCCAATCGGGACAGCTAATCAGCCCCAGCATTTT.

In the case of this clone: Other DNA sequences in the same sample also yield this CDR3. The chain recombines TRBV28 with TRBJ2-7, with 7 nucleotides matching TRBD1. V lost 5 bases to trimming and J lost 3 bases; unmatched junction nucleotides: 4. The CDR3 has 13 amino acids. CDR1 and CDR2 (germline): MDHEN, SYDVKM. CDR3 coding DNA: TGTGCCAGCAGTCTGGGACAGATCTACGAGCAGTACTTC. Translating it yields CASSLGQIYEQYF. Based on the CDR3 plus reference TRBV28 and TRBJ2-7, the full variable domain is DVKVTQSSRYLVKRTGEKVFLECVQDMDHENMFWYRQDPGLGLRLIYFSYDVKMKEKGDIPEGYSVSREKKERFSLILESASTNQTSMYLCASSLGQIYEQYFGPGTRLTVT.

V and J are TRBV6-4 and TRBJ1-2; a weak D match, TRBD1 (5 bases). The V gene lost 0 bases and the J gene lost 2 bases, with 7 bases spanning the gap. Per germline, CDR1 MRHNA and CDR2 SNTAGT. There are 14 residues in the CDR3. CDR3 nucleotide sequence: TGTGCCAGCAGTGACTCGGGGGGAAACTATGGCTACACCTTC. This translates into CASSDSGGNYGYTF.

The chain combines TRBV4-1 with TRBJ2-3; TRBD2 aligns across 10 bases. V was pared by 1 base and J by 0 bases, with 1 base of the junction left unmatched. This CDR3 has 16 amino acids. Germline V gene sequence: CDR1 MGHRA, CDR2 YSYEKL. Here the CDR3 DNA reads TGCGCCAGCAGCCAAGCGACTAGCGGGAGCACAGATACGCAGTATTTT. It yields the protein CASSQATSGSTDTQYF.

This chain joins TRBV5-6 and TRBJ2-4; no definite D call. CDR3 length: 17 residues. CDR1 and CDR2 from the germline V gene are SGHDT and YYEEEE. V shed 1 base and J shed 1 base, with 15 bases lying between them. Here the CDR3 DNA reads TGTGCCAGCAGCTTGAGCACCCGCGGTGTCGCCAAAAACATTCAGTACTTC. Protein product: CASSLSTRGVAKNIQYF.

The J gene is TRBJ2-7, the V gene TRBV2; D not certain. The CDR3 totals 11 residues. Germline loops: CDR1 SNHLY, CDR2 FYNNEI. Trimming took 7 bases from V and 6 from J, leaving 10 bases between them. In nucleotides, the CDR3 is TGTGCCAGCAATGCGCAGGCCGAGCAGTACTTC. It codes for CASNAQAEQYF.

This rearrangement joins TRBV7-8 to TRBJ1-2; 10 bases fit TRBD1. This CDR3 spans 15 amino acids. Per germline, CDR1 SGHVS and CDR2 FQNEAQ. The junction had 4 bases not matched to a gene; V was cut back by 2 bases and J by 4 bases. The CDR3 protein is CASSLNGQGVYGYTF. The CDR3 DNA reads as TGTGCCAGCAGCTTAAACGGACAGGGGGTCTATGGCTACACCTTC.

The chain has TRBV19 and TRBJ1-4, with 11 bases fitting TRBD1. Germline CDR1 LNHDA, CDR2 SQIVND (reference sequence). The CDR3 runs 16 residues. With 3 bases clipped from V and 4 bases from J, the junction kept 4 bases outside the gene matches. The CDR3 nucleotides are TGTGCCAGTAGTATGGGACAGGGGGGATTTAATGAAAAACTGTTTTTT. Its translation: CASSMGQGGFNEKLFF.

The chain employs TRBV7-2 and TRBJ1-2; D ambiguous. Germline values: CDR1 SGHTA, CDR2 FQGNSA. Trimming cost V 1 base and J 4 bases, with 7 bases left between them. This CDR3 spans 13 amino acids. This CDR3 is CASSLGTTYGYTF. The CDR3 DNA reads TGTGCCAGCAGCTTAGGGACTACCTATGGCTACACCTTC.

The chain is built from TRBV28 and TRBJ2-6, with a tentative D call TRBD1 (6 bases). Trimming took 6 bases from V and 4 from J, leaving 13 bases between them. Germline loops: CDR1 MDHEN, CDR2 SYDVKM. The length of the CDR3 is 15 residues. In DNA, the CDR3 is TGTGCCAGCAGGCCACAGGGATCCGGGGCCAACGTCCTGACTTTC. Translation: CASRPQGSGANVLTF.